This T cell receptor (beta chain) derives from a study of blood T cell repertoires in COVID-19. About the research overall: Sites across the United States, Italy and Spain contributed samples from acute and convalescent COVID-19. Nucleic acid was either cDNA or gDNA, and it came from T cells, B-cell-depleted T cells, or PBMCs.

V lost 5 bases to trimming and J lost 8 bases, with 24 bases between them. Germline V gene sequence: CDR1 SGHNT, CDR2 YENEEA. The CDR3 contains 16 residues. Original handling: For nucleated cells, counts were estimated from reference gene primer amplification. Data came from immunoSEQ multiplex PCR; TCRdb stores just in-frame clones and leaves some out. D and trimming were read from the DNA, whereas the V and J calls and clone size are those reported in that table. The sample contains roughly 43,000 clones, about 85% of which appear only once. This clonotype was sampled from a woman aged 80 or older with acute or convalescent COVID-19. The rearrangement uses TRBV11-3 and TRBJ1-2, with D possibly matching TRBD1 (6 bases). Source material: peripheral blood. CDR3 protein: CASSPLLGTPSSGYTF. CDR3 DNA: TGTGCCAGCAGCCCCCTCCTCGGGACACCTTCGTCGGGCTACACCTTC. Together with reference TRBV11-3 and TRBJ1-2, the CDR3 gives the full variable domain: EAGVVQSPRYKIIEKKQPVAFWCNPISGHNTLYWYLQNLGQGPELLIRYENEEAVDDSQLPKDRFSAERLKGVDSTLKIQPAELGDSAVYLCASSPLLGTPSSGYTFGSGTRLTVV.